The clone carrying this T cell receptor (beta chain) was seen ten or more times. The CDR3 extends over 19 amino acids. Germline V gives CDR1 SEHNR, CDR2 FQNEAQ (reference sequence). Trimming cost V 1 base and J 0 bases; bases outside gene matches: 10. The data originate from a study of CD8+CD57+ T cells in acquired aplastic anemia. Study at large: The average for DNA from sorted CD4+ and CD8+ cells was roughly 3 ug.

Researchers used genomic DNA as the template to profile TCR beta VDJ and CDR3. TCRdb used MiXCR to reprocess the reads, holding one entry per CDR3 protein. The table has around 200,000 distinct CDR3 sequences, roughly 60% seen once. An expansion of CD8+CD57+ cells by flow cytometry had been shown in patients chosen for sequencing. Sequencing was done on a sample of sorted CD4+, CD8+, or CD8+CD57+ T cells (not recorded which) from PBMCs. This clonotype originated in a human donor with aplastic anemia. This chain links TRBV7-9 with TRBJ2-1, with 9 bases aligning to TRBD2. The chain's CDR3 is CASSLGTRGGFHSYNEQFF. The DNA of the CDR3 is TGTGCCAGCAGCTTAGGGACGCGGGGGGGCTTCCACTCCTACAATGAGCAGTTCTTC. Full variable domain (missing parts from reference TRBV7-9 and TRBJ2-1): DTGVSQNPRHKITKRGQNVTFRCDPISEHNRLYWYRQTLGQGPEFLTYFQNEAQLEKSRLLSDRFSAERPKGSFSTLEIQRTEQGDSAMYLCASSLGTRGGFHSYNEQFFGPGTRLTVL.